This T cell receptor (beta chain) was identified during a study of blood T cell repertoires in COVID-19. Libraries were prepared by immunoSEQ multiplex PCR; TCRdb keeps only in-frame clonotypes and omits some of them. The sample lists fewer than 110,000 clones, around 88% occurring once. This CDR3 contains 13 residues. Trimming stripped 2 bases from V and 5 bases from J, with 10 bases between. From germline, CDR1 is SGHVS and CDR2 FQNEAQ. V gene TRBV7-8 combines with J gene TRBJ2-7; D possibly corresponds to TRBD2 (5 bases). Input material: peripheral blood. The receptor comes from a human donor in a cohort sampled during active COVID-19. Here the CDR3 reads CASSLNRRDEQYF. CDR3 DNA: TGTGCCAGCAGCTTAAACCGGCGGGACGAGCAGTACTTC.